The rows below give T cell receptor beta chains drawn from one sample of a study of graft-versus-host responses after intestinal transplantation. Generated by immunoSEQ multiplex PCR, the TCRdb table keeps only in-frame clones and is missing some. The sample lists 11,000 to 15,000 clones, 90% to 95% occurring once. The specimen comprised PBMCs, sampled 9 days after transplant. The receptor set was obtained from a human patient who received an intestinal transplant, so some T cells may come from the graft donor. Both conserved end residues are part of each CDR3. Each record gives: CDR3 length, J gene, D gene, V gene, clone size, CDR3 DNA, CDR3 protein. A D gene is named only where the DNA matches it firmly. Size tells how often a clone was seen (once, few, many) or the class of an expanded clone, and some rows leave it out.

len: 16; j_gene: TRBJ2-7; d_gene: TRBD2; v_gene: TRBV5-4; abundance: .; CDR3nt: TGTGCCAGCTCTCCAGGCGGGCGGGAGGGAGTGGGCGAGCAGTACTTC; CDR3aa: CASSPGGREGVGEQYF
len: 19; j_gene: TRBJ2-1; d_gene: TRBD2; v_gene: TRBV7-8; abundance: .; CDR3nt: TGTGCCAGCAGCTTAGAGCCGGGACTAGCGGGAGGGCCTCGGGGTGAGCAGTTCTTC; CDR3aa: CASSLEPGLAGGPRGEQFF
len: 14; j_gene: TRBJ2-7; d_gene: .; v_gene: TRBV19; abundance: few; CDR3nt: TGTGCCAGTAGTCCGGGGACGGCTATCTACGAGCAGTACTTC; CDR3aa: CASSPGTAIYEQYF
len: 15; j_gene: TRBJ2-7; d_gene: .; v_gene: TRBV5-6; abundance: once; CDR3nt: TGTGCCAGCAGCTTGAGTCCCGGGAACTCCTACGAGCAGTACTTC; CDR3aa: CASSLSPGNSYEQYF
len: 16; j_gene: TRBJ1-1; d_gene: TRBD1; v_gene: TRBV4-1; abundance: .; CDR3nt: TGCGCCAGCAGCCAAGGGGACAGGGTGTGGGGCACTGAAGCTTTCTTT; CDR3aa: CASSQGDRVWGTEAFF
len: 13; j_gene: TRBJ2-5; d_gene: .; v_gene: TRBV30; abundance: .; CDR3nt: TGTGCCTGGAGCGCGGGACGACAAGAGACCCAGTACTTC; CDR3aa: CAWSAGRQETQYF
len: 13; j_gene: TRBJ2-7; d_gene: TRBD2; v_gene: TRBV29-1; abundance: .; CDR3nt: TGCAGCGTCGGGGGGGGTAAGTCCTACGAGCAGTACTTC; CDR3aa: CSVGGGKSYEQYF
len: 13; j_gene: TRBJ1-5; d_gene: .; v_gene: TRBV2; abundance: .; CDR3nt: TGTGCCAGCAGTGAAGGGCTAAATCAGCCCCAGCATTTT; CDR3aa: CASSEGLNQPQHF
len: 15; j_gene: TRBJ2-1; d_gene: TRBD1; v_gene: TRBV29-1; abundance: .; CDR3nt: TGCAGCGTTTCCCGCCTGGGACAGGGGTACAATGAGCAGTTCTTC; CDR3aa: CSVSRLGQGYNEQFF
len: 15; j_gene: TRBJ2-1; d_gene: .; v_gene: TRBV7-3; abundance: .; CDR3nt: TGTGCCAGCAGCTTACATAGCGGAGGGGGGAATGAGCAGTTCTTC; CDR3aa: CASSLHSGGGNEQFF
len: 16; j_gene: TRBJ2-7; d_gene: .; v_gene: TRBV9; abundance: .; CDR3nt: TGTGCCAGCAGCGTATGGGCTAGCCGCCTTCTCTACGAGCAGTACTTC; CDR3aa: CASSVWASRLLYEQYF
len: 15; j_gene: TRBJ2-1; d_gene: TRBD2; v_gene: TRBV14; abundance: .; CDR3nt: TGTGCCAGCAGCCAAGATTGGGGGGGTACAGATGAGCAGTTCTTC; CDR3aa: CASSQDWGGTDEQFF
len: 15; j_gene: TRBJ1-1; d_gene: .; v_gene: TRBV9; abundance: .; CDR3nt: TGTGCCAGCAGCGTAGTGACGGGGGCAGGGACTGAAGCTTTCTTT; CDR3aa: CASSVVTGAGTEAFF
len: 16; j_gene: TRBJ2-3; d_gene: TRBD2; v_gene: TRBV7-7; abundance: .; CDR3nt: TGTGCTAGCAGCTTAGGTCCCCCCGGGAGGGCAGATACGCAGTATTTT; CDR3aa: CASSLGPPGRADTQYF
len: 15; j_gene: TRBJ2-7; d_gene: TRBD1; v_gene: TRBV5-1; abundance: .; CDR3nt: TGCGCCAGCAGCTTGTGGGACAGCCTCTCCTACGAGCAGTACTTC; CDR3aa: CASSLWDSLSYEQYF
len: 14; j_gene: TRBJ2-7; d_gene: .; v_gene: TRBV29-1; abundance: .; CDR3nt: TGCAGCGTTGTGGGAGTTGACAGCTCTTACGAGCAGTACTTC; CDR3aa: CSVVGVDSSYEQYF
len: 16; j_gene: TRBJ1-1; d_gene: TRBD1; v_gene: TRBV11-2; abundance: .; CDR3nt: TGTGCCAGCAGCTTGCGGACAGGGTCTGGCCCGACTGAAGCTTTCTTT; CDR3aa: CASSLRTGSGPTEAFF
len: 15; j_gene: TRBJ1-1; d_gene: .; v_gene: TRBV13; abundance: .; CDR3nt: TGTGCCAGCAGCTTCCGGCGGGGGAGTAGCACTGAAGCTTTCTTT; CDR3aa: CASSFRRGSSTEAFF
len: 18; j_gene: TRBJ2-2; d_gene: TRBD2; v_gene: TRBV10-2; abundance: .; CDR3nt: TGCGCCAGCACCGAGGAACTAGCGGGAGGGCCGTTTACCGGGGAGCTGTTTTTT; CDR3aa: CASTEELAGGPFTGELFF
len: 17; j_gene: TRBJ2-1; d_gene: .; v_gene: TRBV7-3; abundance: once; CDR3nt: TGTGCCAGCAGCCTCGGGGGTGCGGGATCCGGGGCGAATGAGCAGTTCTTC; CDR3aa: CASSLGGAGSGANEQFF
len: 13; j_gene: TRBJ1-2; d_gene: .; v_gene: TRBV6-5; abundance: .; CDR3nt: TGTGCCAGCAGTTACTCTCGGGGGTATGGCTACACCTTC; CDR3aa: CASSYSRGYGYTF
len: 13; j_gene: TRBJ2-1; d_gene: .; v_gene: TRBV6-4; abundance: .; CDR3nt: TGTGCCAGCGTAGTGCGTGGGAACAATGAGCAGTTCTTC; CDR3aa: CASVVRGNNEQFF
len: 14; j_gene: TRBJ1-1; d_gene: .; v_gene: TRBV4-1; abundance: .; CDR3nt: TGCGCCAGCAGCCTCATTGCAGGGGAAATTGAAGCTTTCTTT; CDR3aa: CASSLIAGEIEAFF
len: 16; j_gene: TRBJ1-3; d_gene: TRBD1; v_gene: TRBV7-2; abundance: .; CDR3nt: TGTGCCAGCAGCTTAGCGGGACAGGGGCCTGGAAACACCATATATTTT; CDR3aa: CASSLAGQGPGNTIYF
len: 24; j_gene: TRBJ2-5; d_gene: .; v_gene: TRBV28; abundance: .; CDR3nt: TGTGCCAGCAGTCCCTTACCGATGAAAGTACAATACTTGGGACTCCTCTGTCCTCAAGAGACCCAGTACTTC; CDR3aa: CASSPLPMKVQYLGLLCPQETQYF
len: 15; j_gene: TRBJ2-1; d_gene: .; v_gene: TRBV7-9; abundance: .; CDR3nt: TGTGCCAGCAGCTTCGTTGGGCCGACCTACAATGAGCAGTTCTTC; CDR3aa: CASSFVGPTYNEQFF
len: 17; j_gene: TRBJ2-3; d_gene: .; v_gene: TRBV27; abundance: .; CDR3nt: TGTGCCAGCAGTCGAACAGATCCGGGGACTAGCACAGATACGCAGTATTTT; CDR3aa: CASSRTDPGTSTDTQYF
len: 14; j_gene: TRBJ2-7; d_gene: .; v_gene: TRBV19; abundance: .; CDR3nt: TGTGCCAGTAGCCTGACAGGAGTGAGCTACGAGCAGTACTTC; CDR3aa: CASSLTGVSYEQYF
len: 15; j_gene: TRBJ2-7; d_gene: .; v_gene: TRBV27; abundance: .; CDR3nt: TGTGCCAGCAGCCCCAGCCCGGGGGGCTTTTACGAGCAGTACTTC; CDR3aa: CASSPSPGGFYEQYF
len: 13; j_gene: TRBJ2-1; d_gene: .; v_gene: TRBV7-9; abundance: .; CDR3nt: TGTGCCAGCAGCGCAAAATTTGACAATGAGCAGTTCTTC; CDR3aa: CASSAKFDNEQFF
len: 16; j_gene: TRBJ1-2; d_gene: .; v_gene: TRBV7-2; abundance: .; CDR3nt: TGTGCCAGCAGTCATAGACAGGCCCCCCTCTACTATGGCTACACCTTC; CDR3aa: CASSHRQAPLYYGYTF
len: 12; j_gene: TRBJ2-7; d_gene: .; v_gene: TRBV4-2; abundance: .; CDR3nt: TGTGCCAGCAGCCAAGCATTGAACGAGCAGTACTTC; CDR3aa: CASSQALNEQYF
len: 14; j_gene: TRBJ1-2; d_gene: TRBD1; v_gene: TRBV19; abundance: .; CDR3nt: TGTGCCAGTAGTCCCGGGACAGGGCGTATAGGCTACACCTTC; CDR3aa: CASSPGTGRIGYTF
len: 17; j_gene: TRBJ2-5; d_gene: .; v_gene: TRBV12-2; abundance: .; CDR3nt: TGTGCAAGTCGCTTAGCGGTGGCCCGGGAGTCTCAAGAGACCCAGTACTTC; CDR3aa: CASRLAVARESQETQYF
len: 18; j_gene: TRBJ2-7; d_gene: TRBD2; v_gene: TRBV5-1; abundance: .; CDR3nt: TGCGCCAGCAGCTTGTTGTTAGCGGGAGGGCTCCTCTCCTACGAGCAGTACTTC; CDR3aa: CASSLLLAGGLLSYEQYF
len: 17; j_gene: TRBJ1-4; d_gene: .; v_gene: TRBV7-8; abundance: .; CDR3nt: TGTGCCAGCAGCTTAGGAAGGCAGGCGATTCCCACTCGAGAACTGTTTTTT; CDR3aa: CASSLGRQAIPTRELFF
len: 14; j_gene: TRBJ2-7; d_gene: TRBD1; v_gene: TRBV7-6; abundance: .; CDR3nt: TGTGCCAGCAGCGCCGGACAGGGGGCTGACGAGCAGTACTTC; CDR3aa: CASSAGQGADEQYF
len: 13; j_gene: TRBJ2-7; d_gene: TRBD2; v_gene: TRBV13; abundance: once; CDR3nt: TGTGCCAGCAGCGGGAGGGAGAACTACGAGCAGTACTTC; CDR3aa: CASSGRENYEQYF
len: 13; j_gene: TRBJ2-7; d_gene: .; v_gene: TRBV19; abundance: .; CDR3nt: TGTGCCAGTAGTAGTCTACCAGGCAACGAGCAGTACTTC; CDR3aa: CASSSLPGNEQYF
len: 13; j_gene: TRBJ1-1; d_gene: .; v_gene: TRBV2; abundance: once; CDR3nt: TGTGCCAGCAGACCAGGGAAGAACACTGAAGCTTTCTTT; CDR3aa: CASRPGKNTEAFF
len: 19; j_gene: TRBJ2-1; d_gene: .; v_gene: TRBV5-6; abundance: .; CDR3nt: TGTGCCAGCAGCTTGGCCGGGGGAGTCCTCTTCAGCTCCTACAATGAGCAGTTCTTC; CDR3aa: CASSLAGGVLFSSYNEQFF